This entry lists 10 T cell receptor beta chains sequenced from one sample in a study of blood T cell repertoires in COVID-19. Assay used: immunoSEQ multiplex PCR; TCRdb lists only in-frame clones, some missing. The data contain approximately 260,000 clones, around 84% of them singletons. The sequencing sample was made of PBMCs or T cells enriched from blood (not recorded which). These receptor sequences come from a man aged 30 to 39 with acute COVID-19.

This chain uses TRBV6-5 with TRBJ1-6; 8 positions agree with TRBD1. The CDR3 covers 15 residues. The J segment lost 10 bases and the V segment lost 6 bases, leaving 11 bases of the junction unmatched. Germline V gives CDR1 MNHEY, CDR2 SVGAGI. The CDR3 spells CASSPDRGRKSPLHF. The CDR3 nucleotides are TGTGCCAGCAGCCCAGACAGGGGCAGGAAATCACCCCTCCACTTT.

The chain joins TRBV28 to TRBJ1-2; no clear D. CDR1 and CDR2 (germline): MDHEN, SYDVKM. The CDR3 runs 13 residues. Trimming removed 5 bases at V and 4 bases at J, with 11 bases between. Here the CDR3 reads CASSPDIFYGYTF. The CDR3 DNA reads TGTGCCAGCAGTCCAGACATCTTCTATGGCTACACCTTC.

The rearrangement joins TRBV30 to TRBJ1-2; a weak D match, TRBD1 (5 bases). The CDR3 is made up of 15 amino acids. V was pared by 2 bases and J by 8 bases, with 21 bases between. Germline CDR1 GTSNPN, CDR2 SVGIG (reference sequence). CDR3 amino acids: CAWSISRGLYGGYTF. In nucleotides, the CDR3 is TGTGCCTGGAGTATATCAAGGGGACTATATGGGGGCTACACCTTC.

This rearrangement joins TRBV28 to TRBJ1-3; 7 bases align to TRBD1. The CDR3 spans 14 residues. After removal of 6 bases from V and 7 bases from J, the junction contained 9 bases not matched to a gene. Germline CDR1 and CDR2: MDHEN and SYDVKM. The chain's CDR3 is CASSYFTGANTIYF. DNA for the CDR3: TGTGCCAGCAGCTACTTCACAGGGGCCAACACCATATATTTT.

This rearrangement joins TRBV2 to TRBJ2-3; 7 bases fit TRBD2. Germline-derived CDR1 and CDR2 are SNHLY and FYNNEI. Trimming cost V 7 bases and J 2 bases; bases outside gene matches: 24. This CDR3 region has 20 residues. CDR3 in amino acids: CASKPQQGFGLADNTDTQYF. The CDR3 region has the DNA TGTGCCAGCAAGCCCCAGCAAGGGTTTGGCCTAGCGGATAACACAGATACGCAGTATTTT.

For the CDR3, the DNA is TGTGCCAGCAGCCAATGGGACAGGGGCCTCGGTGAGCAGTTCTTC. Its protein is CASSQWDRGLGEQFF. The genes are TRBV3-1 (or the pseudogene TRBV3-2) and TRBJ2-1; 10 bases line up with TRBD1. The CDR3 extends over 15 amino acids. Germline V gene data show CDR1 as LGHDT and CDR2 as YNNKEL (reference sequence). V gave up 2 bases and J gave up 9 bases; unmatched junction bases: 7.

This rearrangement joins TRBV23-1 to TRBJ2-7; D may be TRBD1 (5 bases). TRBV23-1 is reported as an ORF; its role is uncertain. V gave up 0 bases and J gave up 6 bases, with 6 bases separating them. The CDR3 is made up of 12 amino acids. CDR3 nucleotides: TGCGCCAGCAGTCAATCGCAGGGCGAGCAGTACGTC. It is translated as CASSQSQGEQYV.

The rearrangement uses TRBV29-1 and TRBJ2-3; the match to TRBD1 covers 10 bases. With V trimmed by 1 base and J by 2 bases, 3 bases remained unmatched. The germline CDR1 and CDR2 sequences are SQVTM and ANQGSEA. This CDR3 has 15 amino acids. The DNA of the CDR3 is TGCAGCGTTGAAGTCGACAGGGGGCCCACAGATACGCAGTATTTT. Its translation is CSVEVDRGPTDTQYF.

This clone was seen only a few times. The V and J genes are TRBV3-1 (or the pseudogene TRBV3-2) and TRBJ2-3; 7 nucleotides agree with TRBD2. V dropped 11 bases and J dropped 0; count of bases not matched to a gene: 23. In germline, CDR1 is LGHDT, CDR2 YNNKEL (reference sequence). The CDR3 is made up of 19 amino acids. The CDR3 sequence: CADQTTGAGAPGSTDTQYF. The CDR3 nucleotides read TGTGCCGATCAAACCACCGGGGCGGGAGCCCCGGGGAGCACAGATACGCAGTATTTT.

The chain uses TRBV27 and TRBJ2-2; D gene ambiguous. Germline V CDR1 and CDR2: MNHEY, SMNVEV (reference sequence). The ends were cut back, 8 bases at V and 6 bases at J, with 16 bases in the middle. The CDR3 is 14 amino acids. This CDR3 reads CASYTRSRPGELFF. Here the CDR3 DNA reads TGTGCCAGCTATACACGATCGAGGCCCGGGGAGCTGTTTTTT.